This entry lists 29 T cell receptor beta chains sequenced from one sample in a study of spatial heterogeneity in lung cancer. One entry per CDR3 protein, called by TCRdb with MiXCR from the 5' RACE reads. This table has tens of thousands of distinct CDR3 sequences, approximately 12% appearing once. Documented time point: sample taken at primary tumor resection. No cells were sorted before sequencing. The whole RNA sequenced was extracted from tumor, nontumor lung or frozen PBMC. This sample comprised PBMCs, obtained at surgery. The source is a male donor with early-stage non-small cell lung cancer.

This clonotype was observed many times. Its ends do not fully match the called genes, so a read error is possible. The chain recombines TRBV3-1 with TRBJ1-4, with D possibly TRBD1 on 5 matching bases. There are 15 residues in the CDR3. The V gene's germline CDR1 is LGHDT and CDR2 YNNKEL (reference sequence). The CDR3 sequence: CASSPSGGTKEKLFF. CDR3 sequence (DNA): TGTGCCAGCAGCCCCTCCGGAGGGACTAAGGAAAAACTGTTTTTT.

This clonotype was counted only a few times. Here the CDR3 reads CASSLWGTGVVSGANVLTF. The CDR3 DNA reads as TGTGCCAGCAGTTTATGGGGGACAGGGGTCGTTTCTGGGGCCAACGTCCTGACTTTC. The chain joins TRBV27 to TRBJ2-6, with 10 positions matching TRBD1. Germline CDR1 is MNHEY and CDR2 is SMNVEV (reference sequence). With 1 base clipped from V and 1 base from J, the junction kept 7 bases outside the gene matches. The CDR3 extends over 19 amino acids.

This clonotype was detected only a few times. The chain is built from TRBV29-1 and TRBJ2-5; TRBD2 matches 9 bases. This CDR3 region has 15 residues. V was clipped by 7 bases and J by 4 bases; unmatched bases: 13. Germline V gene lookup returns CDR1 SQVTM and CDR2 ANQGSEA. The CDR3 DNA is TGCAGCGCGTCCCGACTTGCGGGAGGGCGAGAGACCCAGTACTTC. It codes for CSASRLAGGRETQYF.

The V and J genes are TRBV20-1 and TRBJ2-3, with TRBD2 matching over 7 bases. Germline assignment: CDR1 DFQATT and CDR2 SNEGSKA (reference sequence). This CDR3 is built from 14 residues. CDR3 nucleotides: TGCAGCATACCCCCTAGCGGATACACAGATACGCAGTATTTT. It encodes CSIPPSGYTDTQYF.

This clonotype appeared many times. The chain carries TRBV14 and TRBJ2-7; maybe TRBD2 (6 bases). Trimming removed 1 base at V and 3 bases at J, with 10 bases between. Looked up from germline, CDR1 is SGHDN and CDR2 is FVKESK. The length of the CDR3 is 14 residues. The CDR3 coding sequence is TGTGCCAGCAGCCAAGCCACGGGGGTCTACGAGCAGTACTTC. Translation: CASSQATGVYEQYF. Using reference TRBV14 and TRBJ2-7 for the parts outside the CDR3, the full variable domain is EAGVTQFPSHSVIEKGQTVTLRCDPISGHDNLYWYRRVMGKEIKFLLHFVKESKQDESGMPNNRFLAERTGGTYSTLKVQPAELEDSGVYFCASSQATGVYEQYFGPGTRLTVT.

The chain carries TRBV11-2 and TRBJ2-1, with 9 positions matching TRBD2. Germline CDR1 reads SGHAT; CDR2 reads FQNNGV. The V and J ends lost 1 base and 5 bases, in that order; junction bases with no gene match: 6. This CDR3 region has 16 residues. The CDR3 spells CASSLAVAGANNEQFF. DNA for the CDR3: TGTGCCAGCAGCTTAGCGGTAGCGGGAGCCAACAATGAGCAGTTCTTC.

The genes are TRBV12-3 or TRBV12-4 and TRBJ1-5; 7 nucleotides match TRBD1. V shed 2 bases, J shed 5 bases, and the junction held 3 bases outside the gene matches. The CDR3 is made up of 14 amino acids. CDR3 sequence (DNA): TGTGCCAGCAGTTTACTTACAGGGGATCAGCCCCAGCATTTT. Its translation: CASSLLTGDQPQHF.

The chain employs TRBV5-1 and TRBJ2-1; weak D call: TRBD2 (6 bases). This CDR3 comprises 15 residues. Between the trimmed V and J ends, which lost 5 bases and 6 bases, there was a span of 18 bases. Germline lookup yields CDR1 SGHRS and CDR2 YFSETQ. CDR3 sequence (DNA): TGCGCCAGCAGGTCGGCTAGCGCCGTCCGCAATGAGCAGTTCTTC. Translation: CASRSASAVRNEQFF.

This clonotype was seen ten or more times. The V call is TRBV4-1, the J call TRBJ2-1; TRBD2 matches 14 bases. The CDR3 sequence is 18 residues long. V was pared by 1 base and J by 5 bases, with 7 bases of the junction left unmatched. Germline values: CDR1 MGHRA, CDR2 YSYEKL. CDR3 nucleotides: TGCGCCAGCAGCCAAGGAAAGACTAGCGGGGGGGTAAACAATGAGCAGTTCTTC. This codes for CASSQGKTSGGVNNEQFF.

This sequence joins TRBV11-2 and TRBJ1-5; perhaps TRBD1 as D (6 bases). CDR3 length equals 15 residues. Germline loops: CDR1 SGHAT, CDR2 FQNNGV. Between the trimmed V and J ends, which lost 1 base and 3 bases, there was a span of 10 bases. Written as DNA, the CDR3 is TGTGCCAGCAGCTTAGGCAGGGGATCCAATCAGCCCCAGCATTTT. Translated: CASSLGRGSNQPQHF.

The chain combines TRBV9 with TRBJ1-3; D is unclear. The germline gives CDR1 SGDLS, CDR2 YYNGEE. With 0 bases removed from V and 0 bases from J, the gap between germline ends came to 7 bases. The CDR3 runs 15 residues. Here the CDR3 DNA reads TGTGCCAGCAGCGTAGAGATAGGCTCTGGAAACACCATATATTTT. Translation gives CASSVEIGSGNTIYF.

This clonotype turned up a few times. This chain connects TRBV5-1 to TRBJ2-7; maybe TRBD1 (5 bases). The V gene's germline CDR1 is SGHRS and CDR2 YFSETQ. V gave up 0 bases and J gave up 0 bases, with 7 bases separating them. The CDR3 is 14 residues long. CDR3 DNA sequence: TGCGCCAGCAGCTTGGGGACATCCTCCTACGAGCAGTACTTC. Amino acid sequence: CASSLGTSSYEQYF. Full variable domain (rest looked up from reference TRBV5-1 and TRBJ2-7): KAGVTQTPRYLIKTRGQQVTLSCSPISGHRSVSWYQQTPGQGLQFLFEYFSETQRNKGNFPGRFSGRQFSNSRSEMNVSTLELGDSALYLCASSLGTSSYEQYFGPGTRLTVT.

The V call is TRBV7-9, the J call TRBJ2-7; D is unclear. Trimming shortened V by 2 bases and J by 7 bases, and 12 bases separated the two germline ends. The CDR3 has 13 amino acids. Per germline, CDR1 SEHNR and CDR2 FQNEAQ (reference sequence). The CDR3 sequence: CASSLISPHEQYF. The DNA of the CDR3 is TGTGCCAGCAGCTTAATCAGCCCTCATGAGCAGTACTTC.

This clonotype was observed a handful of times. The J gene is TRBJ2-3, the V gene TRBV20-1, with D perhaps TRBD1 or TRBD2 (5 bases each). Per the germline V gene, CDR1 is DFQATT and CDR2 is SNEGSKA (reference sequence). The V end lost 7 bases, the J end lost 0 bases, and 14 bases lay between the germline ends. This CDR3 has 14 residues. This chain's CDR3 is CSGNLGESTDTQYF. The CDR3 nucleotides read TGCAGTGGGAACTTGGGGGAAAGCACAGATACGCAGTATTTT.

CDR3 sequence reads: CASSFHRQGGTEAFF. The CDR3 nucleotides read TGTGCCAGCAGCTTTCATCGACAGGGGGGCACTGAAGCTTTCTTT. The chain uses TRBV7-9 and TRBJ1-1; 9 positions agree with TRBD1. From germline, CDR1 is SEHNR and CDR2 FQNEAQ (reference sequence). CDR3 length equals 15 residues. The ends lost 3 bases at V and 4 bases at J; junction bases unmatched: 6.

In its sample, this clonotype was seen a few times. The chain has TRBV7-9 and TRBJ1-6; D ambiguous. The CDR3 runs to 14 residues. CDR1 SEHNR and CDR2 FQNEAQ come from the germline V gene (reference sequence). The V end lost 5 bases, the J end lost 13 bases, and 18 bases lay between the germline ends. Here the CDR3 reads CASSPRSTNSPLHF. The CDR3 region has the DNA TGTGCCAGCAGCCCCCGCAGCACAAACAGTCCCCTCCACTTT. The variable domain in full, with the rest retrieved from reference TRBV7-9 and TRBJ1-6, is DTGVSQNPRHKITKRGQNVTFRCDPISEHNRLYWYRQTLGQGPEFLTYFQNEAQLEKSRLLSDRFSAERPKGSFSTLEIQRTEQGDSAMYLCASSPRSTNSPLHFGNGTRLTVT.

V and J are TRBV6-6 and TRBJ2-7, with a weak D call TRBD1 (6 bases). Looked up from germline, CDR1 is MNHNY and CDR2 is SVGAGI (reference sequence). CDR3 length: 14 residues. Trimming took off 2 bases at V and 2 bases at J, with 10 bases between the two ends. CDR3 protein: CASSYGTTTYEQYF. The CDR3 bases are TGTGCCAGCAGTTACGGGACAACTACCTACGAGCAGTACTTC.

The chain recombines TRBV6-2 or TRBV6-3 with TRBJ2-1, with 8 bases fitting TRBD1. The CDR3 contains 16 residues. Per germline, CDR1 MNHEY and CDR2 SVGEGT. Unmatched junction bases numbered 13, after V lost 5 bases and J lost 7 bases. CDR3 sequence: CASSRPMRQGYNEQFF. The CDR3 DNA is TGTGCCAGCAGTCGTCCTATGAGACAGGGGTATAATGAGCAGTTCTTC.

This clonotype has a handful of counts. The chain carries TRBV7-2 and TRBJ2-7, with D possibly TRBD1 on 5 matching bases. This CDR3 is built from 17 residues. Looked up from germline, CDR1 is SGHTA and CDR2 is FQGNSA. Trimming pared 1 base from V and 2 bases from J, leaving 18 bases between. Here the CDR3 DNA reads TGTGCCAGCAGCTTAGTGGGTATGGGGCAGAGTCCCTACGAGCAGTACTTC. As protein: CASSLVGMGQSPYEQYF.

This clonotype was observed a handful of times. The chain uses TRBV6-2 or TRBV6-3 and TRBJ1-1; TRBD1 is a possible D gene (5 bases). Looked up from germline, CDR1 is MNHEY and CDR2 is SVGEGT. V gave up 8 bases and J gave up 1 base, with 11 bases separating them. This CDR3 contains 13 residues. The CDR3 spells CASRDSGNTEAFF. CDR3 nucleotides: TGTGCCAGCCGGGACTCAGGGAACACTGAAGCTTTCTTT.

CDR3 sequence: CASPGQGSYEQYF. In DNA, the CDR3 is TGTGCCAGCCCGGGACAGGGGTCCTACGAGCAGTACTTC. The chain has TRBV4-2 and TRBJ2-7; 10 bases are a match to TRBD1. The CDR3 runs to 13 residues. The junction had 2 bases not matched to a gene; V was cut back by 8 bases and J by 1 base. Per the germline V gene, CDR1 is LGHNA and CDR2 is YNFKEQ.

There are a few counts of this clonotype. This rearrangement joins TRBV4-2 to TRBJ1-6, with TRBD1 as a possible D gene (5 bases). Germline assignment: CDR1 LGHNA and CDR2 YNFKEQ. Trimming took off 4 bases at V and 5 bases at J, with 9 bases between the two ends. This CDR3 region has 14 residues. CDR3 sequence reads: CASSPGRDNSPLHF. CDR3 bases: TGTGCCAGCAGCCCGGGACGGGATAATTCACCCCTCCACTTT.

V gene TRBV3-1 combines with J gene TRBJ2-1; no clear D gene. Germline CDR1 LGHDT, CDR2 YNNKEL (reference sequence). This CDR3 is 13 amino acids long. V was pared by 2 bases and J by 3 bases, with 5 bases between. CDR3 sequence reads: CASSQNIYNEQFF. As DNA, the CDR3 is TGTGCCAGCAGCCAAAATATCTACAATGAGCAGTTCTTC.

This clonotype has a count of ten or more. The V call is TRBV27, the J call TRBJ2-2, with TRBD2 identical over 7 bases. The CDR3 consists of 14 residues. Germline V gene sequence: CDR1 MNHEY, CDR2 SMNVEV (reference sequence). V lost 0 bases to trimming and J lost 7 bases; unmatched junction nucleotides: 2. The CDR3 spells CASSLSQRGGELFF. In DNA form, the CDR3 reads TGTGCCAGCAGTTTATCCCAGCGGGGCGGGGAGCTGTTTTTT.

This clonotype was observed many times. The chain has TRBV14 and TRBJ2-7; TRBD2 matches at 9 bases. V trimming: 6 bases; J trimming: 2 bases; junction bases outside the gene matches: 5. The CDR3 spans 14 residues. CDR1 and CDR2 (germline): SGHDN, FVKESK. The CDR3 loop is CASSETSGTYEQYF. CDR3 nucleotides: TGTGCCAGCAGTGAGACTAGCGGCACCTACGAGCAGTACTTC. Drawing the rest from reference TRBV14 and TRBJ2-7, the complete variable domain is EAGVTQFPSHSVIEKGQTVTLRCDPISGHDNLYWYRRVMGKEIKFLLHFVKESKQDESGMPNNRFLAERTGGTYSTLKVQPAELEDSGVYFCASSETSGTYEQYFGPGTRLTVT.

The CDR3 DNA reads TGTGCCAGCGAAACTAGCGGGAAATACAATGAGCAGTTCTTC. This gives the protein CASETSGKYNEQFF. The genes are TRBV28 and TRBJ2-1, with 10 bases aligning to TRBD2. The trim removed 8 bases at V and 4 bases at J, leaving 5 bases unmatched. Germline CDR1 is MDHEN and CDR2 is SYDVKM. This CDR3 is 14 amino acids long.

This clonotype occurred a few times. A much larger clone differs by one base, so this may be a read error. The rearrangement uses TRBV7-9 and TRBJ2-5, with TRBD1 as a possible D gene (6 bases). The length of the CDR3 is 14 residues. Per the germline V gene, CDR1 is SEHNR and CDR2 is FQNEAQ (reference sequence). CDR3 amino acids: CVSSPGQGYETQYF. For the CDR3, the DNA is TGTGTCAGCAGCCCCGGCCAGGGGTACGAGACCCAGTACTTC. The full variable domain, rest sourced from reference TRBV7-9 and TRBJ2-5, is DTGVSQNPRHKITKRGQNVTFRCDPISEHNRLYWYRQTLGQGPEFLTYFQNEAQLEKSRLLSDRFSAERPKGSFSTLEIQRTEQGDSAMYLCVSSPGQGYETQYFGPGTRLLVL.

This clonotype was observed a few times. The genes are TRBV10-3 and TRBJ2-7; D unclear. Germline V gene lookup returns CDR1 ENHRY and CDR2 SYGVKD. The CDR3 length is 13 residues. Deletions cut 1 base from V and 2 bases from J, with 6 bases between. CDR3: CAISELDPYEQYF. The CDR3 nucleotides read TGTGCCATCAGTGAGTTGGACCCCTACGAGCAGTACTTC.

This clonotype was recorded many times. The chain employs TRBV12-3 or TRBV12-4 and TRBJ1-1; the D is unclear. CDR3 length: 13 amino acids. V was trimmed by 5 bases and J by 3 bases, leaving 10 bases between them. CDR3 in DNA: TGTGCCAGCAGTCCTAGGGAATACACTGAAGCTTTCTTT. Its protein product is CASSPREYTEAFF.